This section outlines one T cell receptor (beta chain) sequence together with its context. The junction had 6 bases not matched to a gene; V was cut back by 0 bases and J by 3 bases. The germline V gene encodes CDR1 SGHAT and CDR2 FQNNGV. The CDR3 totals 16 residues. The sample comes from a study of cytomegalovirus exposure and HLA in healthy donors. Study background: Roughly 80 million unique TCRs from HLA-typed donors made up an early data release. For the approximately 360 genotyped donors, roughly 80% fell within the Caucasian-associated ancestry cluster.

The PCR ran on 60 Vbeta and 13 Jbeta primers. Assay: immunoSEQ multiplex PCR; the TCRdb copy retains only in-frame clones and omits some. The sample yields about 170,000 clones, about three quarters seen once. This TCR came from a female donor in good health and CMV-seronegative. Sequenced material: PBMCs. The chain employs TRBV11-2 and TRBJ2-7; 9 nucleotides match TRBD1. The CDR3 nucleotides are TGTGCCAGCAGCTTAGATCGGAGACAGGGGGTCTACGAGCAGTACTTC. It encodes CASSLDRRQGVYEQYF.